Here is one T cell receptor (beta chain) with its context. This entry is derived from a study of blood T cells in healthy people across ages. Losses at the gene ends were 2 bases for V and 3 bases for J; bases not matched to a gene: 3. CDR3 length: 16 amino acids. Germline lookup yields CDR1 MNHNS and CDR2 SASEGT. The authors ran a second PCR of about 6 to 11 cycles using a sample-barcoded 5' primer and a J-beta primer mix. A 12-random-nucleotide template-switch adaptor tagged each cDNA molecule. TCRdb independently ran MiXCR on the 5' RACE reads; one entry per CDR3 protein. The data show hundreds of thousands of distinct CDR3 sequences, roughly a quarter seen once. A further study also used this sample, focusing on T cells of mothers and their children. That paper notes: Overlap in related mother-child pairs always slightly exceeded unrelated pairs, never significantly.

Sequencing was done on a sample of blood. The TCR sequence derives from a boy aged 2 to 10 in good health. This chain joins TRBV6-1 and TRBJ2-4; 11 nucleotides agree with TRBD2. The CDR3: CASSEPSGGFKNIQYF. CDR3 nucleotides: TGTGCCAGCAGTGAACCTAGCGGGGGGTTCAAAAACATTCAGTACTTC.